A single sample gave rise to the 18 T cell receptor beta chains below, sequenced in a study of blood T cells in healthy people across ages. The authors ran a second PCR of roughly 7 to 11 cycles using a sample-barcoded 5' primer and a J-beta primer mix. From the 5' RACE reads, TCRdb called clonotypes with MiXCR, one entry per CDR3 protein. The sample lists about a million distinct CDR3 sequences, roughly two fifths seen once, with roughly 13% in the top ten. The sequencing input was blood. These receptors came from a young man in good health.

The sample holds a few counts of this clonotype. The junction and the germline gene differ at one end; a read error may be behind it. The V and J genes are TRBV7-2 and TRBJ2-1; D unresolved. The CDR3 contains 15 residues. The V gene's germline CDR1 is SGHTA and CDR2 FQGNSA. The CDR3 reads CASTLEIRSYNEQFF. The CDR3 coding sequence is TGTGCCAGCACCTTAGAAATTAGGTCCTACAATGAGCAGTTCTTC.

The chain employs TRBV5-5 and TRBJ1-1; weak D call: TRBD1 (6 bases). This CDR3 comprises 15 residues. V was shortened by 4 bases and J by 7 bases, with 20 bases between the two germline ends. Germline lookup yields CDR1 SGHKS and CDR2 YYEKEE (reference sequence). The CDR3 loop is CASSRDTSGISEAFF. The CDR3 bases are TGTGCCAGCAGCAGGGACACCTCCGGGATAAGTGAAGCTTTCTTT. Full variable domain (rest looked up from reference TRBV5-5 and TRBJ1-1): DAGVTQSPTHLIKTRGQQVTLRCSPISGHKSVSWYQQVLGQGPQFIFQYYEKEERGRGNFPDRFSARQFPNYSSELNVNALLLGDSALYLCASSRDTSGISEAFFGQGTRLTVV.

A few counts support this clonotype. The rearrangement joins TRBV3-1 to TRBJ2-2, with D maybe TRBD1 (6 bases). The ends were cut back, 1 base at V and 6 bases at J, with 12 bases in the middle. This CDR3 has 15 amino acids. CDR1 and CDR2 (germline): LGHDT, YNNKEL (reference sequence). Here the CDR3 DNA reads TGTGCCAGCAGCCAAGTTGCAGGGGTCCCCGGGGAGCTGTTTTTT. This encodes CASSQVAGVPGELFF. The whole variable domain, filled in from reference TRBV3-1 and TRBJ2-2, reads DTAVSQTPKYLVTQMGNDKSIKCEQNLGHDTMYWYKQDSKKFLKIMFSYNNKELIINETVPNRFSPKSPDKAHLNLHINSLELGDSAVYFCASSQVAGVPGELFFGEGSRLTVL.

The CDR3 loop reads CSASQGAGYEQFF. CDR3 DNA: TGCAGTGCTTCACAGGGGGCAGGTTATGAGCAGTTCTTC. The chain uses TRBV20-1 and TRBJ2-1; 9 positions agree with TRBD1. The CDR3 has 13 residues. The V gene's germline CDR1 is DFQATT and CDR2 SNEGSKA (reference sequence). J lost 8 bases, V lost 5 bases, and 7 bases had no gene match.

There are many counts of this clonotype. The chain uses TRBV12-3 or TRBV12-4 and TRBJ2-3; D possibly uses TRBD1 or TRBD2 (5 bases each). The V end was cut by 5 bases, the J end by 6 bases, with 15 bases between. The CDR3 covers 14 residues. The CDR3 DNA reads TGTGCCAGCAGTGTCCGGGACCTGGAGGATACGCAGTATTTT. It is translated as CASSVRDLEDTQYF.

The rearrangement links TRBV12-3 or TRBV12-4 to TRBJ1-6; no definite D call. Trimming removed 2 bases at V and 7 bases at J, with 12 bases between. The CDR3 covers 15 residues. CDR3 sequence: CASSLPYLRNSPLHF. In nucleotides, the CDR3 is TGTGCCAGCAGTTTACCTTACTTGCGGAATTCACCCCTCCACTTT.

J is TRBJ1-4 and V is TRBV24-1; D uncertain. This CDR3 contains 17 residues. Germline CDR1 reads KGHDR; CDR2 reads SFDVKD. V lost 2 bases, J lost 0 bases, and 12 bases lay in between. DNA for the CDR3: TGTGCCACCAGTGATTGCGAGGAAGCTGCAACTAATGAAAAACTGTTTTTT. Its protein is CATSDCEEAATNEKLFF.

This sequence joins TRBV4-3 and TRBJ1-2; D is possibly TRBD1 (5 bases). CDR3 size: 14 residues. Germline-derived CDR1 and CDR2 are LGHNA and YSLEER. Trimming removed 3 bases at V and 8 bases at J, with 16 bases between. The CDR3 protein is CASSQGRGDRGYTF. The CDR3 DNA follows: TGCGCCAGCAGCCAGGGGAGAGGGGATAGGGGCTACACCTTC.

In this sample, this clonotype turned up many times. V usage is TRBV27 and J usage is TRBJ1-1; the match to TRBD1 covers 10 bases. The germline V gene encodes CDR1 MNHEY and CDR2 SMNVEV (reference sequence). The V gene end was trimmed by 6 bases and the J gene end by 4 bases; junction bases not matched to a gene: 8. This CDR3 has 15 amino acids. The CDR3 DNA is TGTGCCAGCAGAGTGACAGGGGGCGCGTCCACTGAAGCTTTCTTT. It is translated as CASRVTGGASTEAFF.

This clonotype was observed once. Compared with germline, one end of the junction differs, possibly owing to a read error. The CDR3 protein is CASSAESTEAFF. Here the CDR3 DNA reads TGCGCCAGCAGTGCTGAGAGCACTGAAGCTTTCTTT. The chain uses TRBV2 and TRBJ1-1, with D unresolved. Looked up from germline, CDR1 is SNHLY and CDR2 is FYNNEI. The CDR3 spans 12 residues.

This clonotype was picked up a small number of times. The genes are TRBV4-3 and TRBJ1-4, with 11 bases lining up with TRBD1. The V segment lost 3 bases and the J segment 0 bases; nucleotides outside the gene matches: 12. Germline V CDR1 and CDR2: LGHNA, YSLEER. The length of the CDR3 is 20 residues. The CDR3 loop reads CASSHPAKPGQGATNEKLFF. As DNA, the CDR3 is TGCGCCAGCAGCCACCCCGCGAAGCCGGGACAGGGGGCAACTAATGAAAAACTGTTTTTT.

The CDR3 DNA is TGCGCCAGCAGCCAAGACGGAGGGGGGGGGGCCTATGGCTACACCTTC. It translates to CASSQDGGGGAYGYTF. V usage is TRBV4-1 and J usage is TRBJ1-2; D perhaps matches TRBD1 (6 bases). This CDR3 is 16 amino acids long. Germline-derived CDR1 and CDR2 are MGHRA and YSYEKL. V lost 0 bases and J lost 4, with 15 bases in between.

The chain combines TRBV7-8 with TRBJ1-5, with 7 positions matching TRBD1. Germline V gene sequence: CDR1 SGHVS, CDR2 FQNEAQ. The CDR3 totals 17 residues. V was clipped by 4 bases and J by 3 bases; unmatched bases: 12. The CDR3 sequence is CASSWASGQRSNQPQHF. The CDR3 nucleotides read TGTGCCAGCAGCTGGGCCTCGGGACAGAGGTCCAATCAGCCCCAGCATTTT.

The chain couples TRBV21-1 to TRBJ1-5; no check of the table's D call, TRBD1, against the DNA was made. TRBV21-1 is a pseudogene segment. The CDR3 has 14 amino acids. The CDR3 sequence is CAGPYDSSNQPQHF. In DNA form, the CDR3 reads TGTGCCGGGCCGTACGACAGTAGCAATCAGCCCCAGCATTTT.

The rearrangement links TRBV20-1 to TRBJ2-3; maybe TRBD2 (6 bases). The CDR3 is 13 amino acids. Germline V gives CDR1 DFQATT, CDR2 SNEGSKA (reference sequence). Trimming stripped 5 bases from V and 1 base from J, with 10 bases between. CDR3 loop: CSAPRGGTDTQYF. CDR3 sequence (DNA): TGCAGTGCTCCCCGCGGGGGCACAGATACGCAGTATTTT.

This chain joins TRBV27 and TRBJ2-2; D remains unclear. The germline gives CDR1 MNHEY, CDR2 SMNVEV (reference sequence). The CDR3 has 13 residues. Trimming took off 2 bases at V and 7 bases at J, with 8 bases between the two ends. In DNA form, the CDR3 reads TGTGCCAGCAGTTTAGGGGTGAACGGGGAGCTGTTTTTT. As protein: CASSLGVNGELFF.

The chain uses TRBV12-5 and TRBJ2-1; D is possibly TRBD1 or TRBD2 (5 bases each). Germline loops: CDR1 LGHNT, CDR2 FRNRAP. Between the trimmed V and J ends, which lost 5 bases and 5 bases, there was a span of 16 bases. This CDR3 spans 15 amino acids. Here the CDR3 reads CASGTEGRRNNEQFF. CDR3 DNA: TGTGCTAGTGGTACCGAGGGACGTCGGAACAATGAGCAGTTCTTC. Complete variable domain (other parts from reference TRBV12-5 and TRBJ2-1): DARVTQTPRHKVTEMGQEVTMRCQPILGHNTVFWYRQTMMQGLELLAYFRNRAPLDDSGMPKDRFSAEMPDATLATLKIQPSEPRDSAVYFCASGTEGRRNNEQFFGPGTRLTVL.

This clonotype was seen more than once but under ten times. This rearrangement joins TRBV7-9 to TRBJ1-4; 10 bases are shared with TRBD1. The junction had 4 bases not matched to a gene; V was cut back by 5 bases and J by 7 bases. Germline V gene data show CDR1 as SEHNR and CDR2 as FQNEAQ (reference sequence). There are 14 residues in the CDR3. CDR3 sequence: CASSPRTGGEKLFF. In DNA form, the CDR3 reads TGTGCCAGCAGCCCCCGGACAGGGGGTGAAAAACTGTTTTTT.